Listed here is a single T cell receptor (beta chain). Its antigen remains undetermined. No quality values exist for individual bases; no much larger clone is one base distant. V is pruned by 0 bases and J by 7 bases, leaving 5 bases of the junction without a gene match. The germline V gene (reference sequence) yields LNHNV for CDR1 and YYDKDF for CDR2. From cysteine to phenylalanine, the CDR3 is 16 amino acids long. Only CDR3 DNA is held: 48 bases, read in frame from base 1. These data come from a study of post-analysis software for immune sequencing data (dated by TCRdb to the mid-2010s). Study-wide context: Disease courses on record covered relapsing-remitting, secondary progressive and progressive-relapsing multiple sclerosis, though some patients had no subtype annotation. Patient repertoires were compared against over ten previously published healthy control repertoires from donors aged 6 to 25 years. A subset of samples was prepared in parallel using single-end sample barcoding, then pooled and co-amplified after Illumina adapter ligation.

The library was generated by PCR. The sequencer listed for this sample is Illumina HiSeq 2500. To reduce PCR and sequencing biases, unique molecular identifiers were incorporated into the TCR beta cDNA libraries. Roughly 500,000 cDNA molecules were obtained per 1 to 10 million input T cells, so each molecule approximated one T cell. The patient libraries were prepared and sequenced with the same protocol used for the earlier healthy control dataset. Samples belonging to the same batch were prepared together, multiplexed and sequenced on a shared HiSeq lane. On the study's bioinformatics: MIGEC was used to process the raw barcoded reads, and molecular identifier groups with only a single read were discarded before consensus assembly and CDR3 extraction. Clonotype tables were post-analysed with VDJtools, normalizing diversity by down-sampling all datasets to the smallest sample size. Repertoire overlap clustering matched CDR3 amino acid but not nucleotide sequences to correct batch-related cross-sample contamination. TCRdb's own reprocessing of the public reads used fastp at Q25 and MiXCR and kept productive beta chains. Rows merge per CDR3 protein into single entries with the most common DNA and genes. TCRdb, rather than the study authors, made the V and J calls. A total of about 770,000 distinct CDR3 sequences appear in this sample, 35% to 55% of them only once. The leading ten clones occupy around 4.7% of the sample.

The paper as a whole reports these results and caveats: Significantly lower normalized Chao1 diversity was found in multiple sclerosis patients than in controls, suggesting substantial peripheral T-cell clonal expansion. The control group was slightly older than the multiple sclerosis patient group. Significantly higher frequencies in patients than in controls were found for roughly 5 TRBV segments, including TRBV5-6, TRBV5-1 and TRBV20-1. When samples were clustered directly using the F measure, samples prepared in the same batch co-clustered strongly, which prompted a batch-effect correction.

To demonstrate the VDJtools post-analysis software, TCR beta repertoires were profiled from the peripheral blood of 13 young patients with multiple sclerosis. The multiple sclerosis patients were children and adolescents between roughly 6 and 16 years of age. Sequencing input: blood. The sequence came from a girl aged 5 to 17 with multiple sclerosis. The rearrangement joined TRBV15 to TRBJ2-1; TRBD2 fits 11 bases in the junction. The DNA sequence reads TGTGCCACCAGCAGAGAACTAGCGGGAGTCGGAAATGAGCAGTTCTTC. Its product reads: CATSRELAGVGNEQFF.